A single sample gave rise to the 20 T cell receptor beta chains below, sequenced in a study of OX40 agonist ivuxolimab in advanced cancers. Libraries were prepared by immunoSEQ multiplex PCR; TCRdb keeps only in-frame clonotypes and omits some of them. In the table there are 75,000 to 80,000 clones, approximately 80% of which are singletons. The specimen comprised CD4+ or CD8+ T cells sorted from blood, sampled in a trial of the OX40 agonist ivuxolimab. All receptors come from an adult with an advanced solid tumor such as melanoma, head and neck, liver or kidney cancer.

About this clone: No DNA is shown, since the ends of the CDR3 on it are uncertain; the CDR3 is the one TCRdb lists. The chain has TRBV29-1 and TRBJ1-2; the table's D call, TRBD1, has no DNA check behind it. Germline assignment: CDR1 SQVTM and CDR2 ANQGSEA. The CDR3 is 14 amino acids in total, end residues counted. CDR3 protein: CSVGTGGENYGCTF.

The chain employs TRBV5-1 and TRBJ2-7; 10 positions agree with TRBD2. Per the germline V gene, CDR1 is SGHRS and CDR2 is YFSETQ. CDR3 length: 14 amino acids. V trimming: 2 bases; J trimming: 4 bases; junction bases outside the gene matches: 3. The CDR3 region is CASSLLAGQYEQYF. The CDR3 DNA reads as TGCGCCAGCAGCTTACTAGCGGGGCAGTACGAGCAGTACTTC.

This rearrangement joins TRBV6-5 to TRBJ1-2; D may be TRBD1 (5 bases). The CDR3 consists of 14 residues. Germline V gene sequence: CDR1 MNHEY, CDR2 SVGAGI. Trimming removed 4 bases from V and 7 bases from J, with 16 bases in between. The CDR3 protein is CASSFYGTGGGYTF. For the CDR3, the DNA is TGTGCCAGCAGTTTTTATGGGACCGGGGGTGGCTACACCTTC.

The gene calls are TRBV4-3 and TRBJ2-7, with D unresolved. The CDR3 totals 13 residues. The ends were cut back, 0 bases at V and 4 bases at J, with 7 bases in the middle. Germline V CDR1 and CDR2: LGHNA, YSLEER. The CDR3 is CASSQEQAYEQYF. Written as DNA, the CDR3 is TGCGCCAGCAGCCAAGAACAAGCGTACGAGCAGTACTTC.

The chain combines TRBV7-5 with TRBJ1-5; the table's D call, TRBD1, has no DNA check behind it. TRBV7-5 is deemed a pseudogene. The CDR3 is 19 amino acids. CDR3 region: CARSSFFRGQLICNQPQHF. In nucleotides, the CDR3 is TGTGCCAGAAGCTCCTTTTTCAGGGGGCAGCTAATATGCAATCAGCCCCAGCATTTT.

There are a few counts of this clone. This sequence joins TRBV2 and TRBJ1-6, with a possible D match to TRBD1 (6 bases). Germline CDR1 SNHLY, CDR2 FYNNEI. Trimming stripped 7 bases from V and 6 bases from J, with 13 bases between. The CDR3 extends over 14 amino acids. CDR3 sequence: CASTGQQVNSPLHF. The CDR3 coding sequence is TGTGCCAGCACTGGACAGCAAGTTAATTCACCCCTCCACTTT. Based on the CDR3 plus reference TRBV2 and TRBJ1-6, the full variable domain is EPEVTQTPSHQVTQMGQEVILRCVPISNHLYFYWYRQILGQKVEFLVSFYNNEISEKSEIFDDQFSVERPDGSNFTLKIRSTKLEDSAMYFCASTGQQVNSPLHFGNGTRLTVT.

This chain connects TRBV28 to TRBJ2-3, with a weak D call TRBD2 (7 bases). V was pared by 3 bases and J by 1 base, with 11 bases between. The V gene's germline CDR1 is MDHEN and CDR2 SYDVKM. The CDR3 length is 15 residues. The CDR3 nucleotides are TGTGCCAGCAGTTTGACGGGGGGCGGCACAGATACGCAGTATTTT. Amino acids: CASSLTGGGTDTQYF.

The genes are TRBV2 and TRBJ1-4; D gene ambiguous. Germline CDR1 SNHLY, CDR2 FYNNEI. This CDR3 has 15 residues. V gave up 1 base and J gave up 0 bases, with 6 bases separating them. DNA for the CDR3: TGTGCCAGCAGTGAAGTCGGGGCAACTAATGAAAAACTGTTTTTT. Amino acids: CASSEVGATNEKLFF.

V and J are TRBV6-4 and TRBJ2-1; D is undetermined. CDR1 and CDR2 from the germline V gene are MRHNA and SNTAGT. The V gene lost 5 bases and the J gene lost 2 bases, with 13 bases spanning the gap. This CDR3 region has 15 residues. The CDR3 nucleotides read TGTGCCAGCAGTCAGACTCAGTCACCCTACAATGAGCAGTTCTTC. It specifies CASSQTQSPYNEQFF.

This chain uses TRBV5-1 with TRBJ2-5; 7 positions match TRBD1. After removal of 2 bases from V and 2 bases from J, the junction contained 3 bases not matched to a gene. The germline V gene encodes CDR1 SGHRS and CDR2 YFSETQ. CDR3 length equals 14 residues. CDR3: CASSFTGVQETQYF. CDR3 DNA sequence: TGCGCCAGCAGCTTTACAGGGGTACAAGAGACCCAGTACTTC.

This chain uses TRBV4-3 with TRBJ1-1; the D gene is possibly TRBD1 (5 bases). In germline, CDR1 is LGHNA, CDR2 YSLEER. The V and J ends lost 0 bases and 1 base respectively, with 15 bases between them. CDR3 length: 17 amino acids. Here the CDR3 DNA reads TGCGCCAGCAGCCAAGATATAGCAGGGCGAGGGAACACTGAAGCTTTCTTT. Its translation: CASSQDIAGRGNTEAFF.

The CDR3 is CASSWNRREQYF. CDR3 DNA: TGTGCCAGCAGCTGGAACAGGCGCGAGCAGTACTTC. The V and J genes are TRBV7-2 and TRBJ2-5; the D gene is possibly TRBD1 (5 bases). The J call is in doubt because the DNA end fits TRBJ2-7 better. Germline V CDR1 and CDR2: SGHTA, FQGNSA. This CDR3 contains 12 residues.

The rearrangement uses TRBV7-2 and TRBJ2-7, with TRBD2 as a possible D gene (6 bases). The V and J ends lost 1 base and 0 bases respectively, with 13 bases between them. Germline CDR1 and CDR2: SGHTA and FQGNSA. The CDR3 is 16 residues long. CDR3 amino acids: CASSLDGDLSSYEQYF. CDR3 sequence (DNA): TGTGCCAGCAGCTTAGATGGGGACTTGTCCTCCTACGAGCAGTACTTC.

The V call is TRBV30, the J call TRBJ1-1; TRBD1 matches at 8 bases. J was trimmed by 2 bases and V by 5 bases; bases with no gene match: 7. Germline CDR1 is GTSNPN and CDR2 is SVGIG (reference sequence). The length of the CDR3 is 14 residues. DNA for the CDR3: TGTGCCTGGCGCAGACAGGGGCTTAACACTGAAGCTTTCTTT. Amino acids: CAWRRQGLNTEAFF.

The chain combines TRBV25-1 with TRBJ2-1; D is unclear. The germline V and J ends were trimmed by 2 bases and 6 bases, with 8 bases remaining between them. Germline V gives CDR1 MGHDK, CDR2 SYGVNS. This CDR3 region has 13 residues. DNA of the CDR3: TGTGCCAGCAGTGAAGTGATCCCCAATGAGCAGTTCTTC. It yields the protein CASSEVIPNEQFF.

The chain carries TRBV7-2 and TRBJ2-1, with 8 bases identical to TRBD2. Per germline, CDR1 SGHTA and CDR2 FQGNSA. CDR3 length: 14 amino acids. J lost 8 bases, V lost 5 bases, and 8 bases had no gene match. CDR3: CASSPGGAGDEQFF. The CDR3 nucleotides are TGTGCCAGCAGCCCCGGGGGGGCCGGCGATGAGCAGTTCTTC.

This clone was recorded a few times. The rearrangement links TRBV7-8 to TRBJ2-2; D not resolved. CDR3 length: 15 amino acids. Trimming took 0 bases from V and 3 from J, leaving 8 bases between them. Germline CDR1 is SGHVS and CDR2 is FQNEAQ. CDR3 sequence reads: CASSLAGRHTGELFF. CDR3 nucleotide sequence: TGTGCCAGCAGCTTAGCCGGGCGGCACACCGGGGAGCTGTTTTTT.

The V gene is TRBV5-5, the J gene TRBJ1-2; 8 bases agree with TRBD1. Trimming removed 2 bases from V and 4 bases from J; junction bases left unmatched: 7. CDR3 length: 15 residues. Germline CDR1 reads SGHKS; CDR2 reads YYEKEE (reference sequence). Here the CDR3 reads CASSFYETGVYGYTF. In nucleotides, the CDR3 is TGTGCCAGCAGCTTTTATGAGACAGGGGTCTATGGCTACACCTTC.

This clone was seen only a few times. This sequence joins TRBV19 and TRBJ2-3; the D gene is possibly TRBD1 (5 bases). This CDR3 comprises 15 residues. V was shortened by 5 bases and J by 3 bases, with 15 bases between the two germline ends. Germline-derived CDR1 and CDR2 are LNHDA and SQIVND (reference sequence). This CDR3 reads CASSHPSGRTDTQYF. CDR3 nucleotide sequence: TGTGCCAGTAGTCACCCATCAGGGCGGACAGATACGCAGTATTTT.

V is TRBV5-1 and J is TRBJ2-7, with D uncertain. Trimming stripped 4 bases from V and 0 bases from J, with 8 bases between. The CDR3 totals 13 residues. The germline V gene encodes CDR1 SGHRS and CDR2 YFSETQ. The CDR3 is CASSQGSSYEQYF. CDR3 coding DNA: TGCGCCAGCAGCCAAGGGTCCTCCTACGAGCAGTACTTC.